These T cell receptor beta chains were read from a single sample in a study of T cell changes during pregnancy in multiple sclerosis. The method was immunoSEQ multiplex PCR; TCRdb's version includes in-frame clones alone and lacks a portion of them. The table includes about 40,000 clones, almost 90% detected once. The sample consisted of peripheral blood, taken in the second trimester of pregnancy. The receptors come from a female donor in good health, enrolled as a control in a pregnancy study. Both conserved end residues are part of each CDR3. The D gene is left open where the match is weak.

d_call: .
j_call: TRBJ2-1
v_call: TRBV6-6
cdr3_aa: CASRPHPAEMQFF

d_call: .
j_call: TRBJ2-3
v_call: TRBV2
cdr3_aa: CASGVAGGTDTQYF

d_call: TRBD2
j_call: TRBJ2-5
v_call: TRBV9
cdr3_aa: CASSATSGGIETQYF

d_call: .
j_call: TRBJ2-1
v_call: TRBV27
cdr3_aa: CASSLWQGYNEQFF

d_call: .
j_call: TRBJ1-3
v_call: TRBV30
cdr3_aa: CAWSDIGNTIYF

d_call: .
j_call: TRBJ1-1
v_call: TRBV6-1
cdr3_aa: CASSPGQNTEAFF

d_call: .
j_call: TRBJ2-5
v_call: TRBV5-1
cdr3_aa: CASSLLTEETQYF

d_call: .
j_call: TRBJ1-1
v_call: TRBV11-2
cdr3_aa: CASSEGTEAFF

d_call: TRBD1
j_call: TRBJ1-1
v_call: TRBV19
cdr3_aa: CASSPGTGGDDTEAFF

d_call: .
j_call: TRBJ2-2
v_call: TRBV6-5
cdr3_aa: CASSNVRLAGELFF

d_call: .
j_call: TRBJ2-7
v_call: TRBV5-1
cdr3_aa: CASSLAPGNYEQYF

d_call: .
j_call: TRBJ1-1
v_call: TRBV30
cdr3_aa: CAWSTGMNTEAFF

d_call: .
j_call: TRBJ1-3
v_call: TRBV7-9
cdr3_aa: CASSPPFRLSVTNTIYF

d_call: TRBD1
j_call: TRBJ1-3
v_call: TRBV18
cdr3_aa: CASSLKDRFGNTIYF

d_call: .
j_call: TRBJ1-1
v_call: TRBV14
cdr3_aa: CASSQRGTTEAFF

d_call: .
j_call: TRBJ2-5
v_call: TRBV30
cdr3_aa: CAWTQGQETQYF

d_call: TRBD2
j_call: TRBJ2-5
v_call: TRBV7-8
cdr3_aa: CASSPRPSGGQETQYF

d_call: TRBD1
j_call: TRBJ2-7
v_call: TRBV7-7
cdr3_aa: CASSLGTGSYEQYF

d_call: TRBD2
j_call: TRBJ2-7
v_call: TRBV10-3
cdr3_aa: CATGGWEGYEQYF

d_call: .
j_call: TRBJ2-7
v_call: TRBV21-1
cdr3_aa: CASSIRGYEQYF

d_call: .
j_call: TRBJ2-1
v_call: TRBV10-1
cdr3_aa: CASSDYREAYNEQFF

d_call: TRBD1
j_call: TRBJ2-3
v_call: TRBV2
cdr3_aa: CASSKTGVTDTQYF

d_call: TRBD1
j_call: TRBJ1-2
v_call: TRBV27
cdr3_aa: CASSLKTGGSYGYTF

d_call: TRBD1
j_call: TRBJ1-5
v_call: TRBV19
cdr3_aa: CASSFSQGAQIIQPQHF

d_call: TRBD1
j_call: TRBJ2-7
v_call: TRBV18
cdr3_aa: CASSPTRGQGAWEQYF

d_call: .
j_call: TRBJ2-7
v_call: TRBV15
cdr3_aa: CATSRAGFSYEQYF